This T cell receptor (beta chain) was obtained from a study of OX40 agonist ivuxolimab in advanced cancers. CDR3 length: 18 amino acids. Germline V gene data show CDR1 as SGHAT and CDR2 as FQNNGV. Trimming took 3 bases from V and 5 from J, leaving 23 bases between them. This clone was observed a handful of times. Generated by immunoSEQ multiplex PCR, the TCRdb table keeps only in-frame clones and is missing some. The sample lists 70,000 or so clones, 75% to 95% occurring once. This chain connects TRBV11-2 to TRBJ2-1, with D possibly being TRBD2 (6 bases). The TCR was taken from an adult with an advanced solid tumor such as melanoma, head and neck, liver or kidney cancer. Sequenced material: CD4+ or CD8+ T cells sorted from blood, taken in a trial of the OX40 agonist ivuxolimab. CDR3 in amino acids: CASSFIFRTSSANNEQFF. Here the CDR3 DNA reads TGTGCCAGCAGCTTTATATTCCGAACCTCTAGCGCCAACAATGAGCAGTTCTTC.